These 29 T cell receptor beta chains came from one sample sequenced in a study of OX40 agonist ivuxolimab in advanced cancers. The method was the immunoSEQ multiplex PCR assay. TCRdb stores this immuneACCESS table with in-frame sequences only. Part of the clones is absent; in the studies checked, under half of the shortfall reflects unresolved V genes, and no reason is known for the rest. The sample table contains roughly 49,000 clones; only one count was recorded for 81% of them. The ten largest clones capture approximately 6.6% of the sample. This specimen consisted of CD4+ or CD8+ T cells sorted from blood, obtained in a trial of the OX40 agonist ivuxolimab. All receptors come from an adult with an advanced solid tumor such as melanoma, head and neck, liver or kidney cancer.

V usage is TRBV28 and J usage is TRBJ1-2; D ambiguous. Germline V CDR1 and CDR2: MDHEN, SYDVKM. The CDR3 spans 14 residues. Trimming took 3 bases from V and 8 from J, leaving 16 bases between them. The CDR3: CASSFAPTRQGYTF. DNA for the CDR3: TGTGCCAGCAGTTTCGCGCCCACACGGCAAGGCTACACCTTC.

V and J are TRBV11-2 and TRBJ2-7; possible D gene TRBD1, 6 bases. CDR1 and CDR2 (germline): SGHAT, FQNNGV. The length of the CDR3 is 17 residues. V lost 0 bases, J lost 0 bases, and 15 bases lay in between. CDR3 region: CASSLDTRTESSYEQYV. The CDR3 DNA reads TGTGCCAGCAGCTTAGATACCCGGACAGAAAGCTCCTACGAGCAGTACGTC.

As DNA, the CDR3 is TGTGCCACCCCAGGGACCGGGGAGCTGTTTTTT. This sequence encodes CATPGTGELFF. V usage is TRBV27 and J usage is TRBJ2-2, with TRBD1 as a possible D gene (5 bases). The CDR3 spans 11 residues. V gave up 10 bases and J gave up 5 bases, with 8 bases separating them. Germline assignment: CDR1 MNHEY and CDR2 SMNVEV (reference sequence).

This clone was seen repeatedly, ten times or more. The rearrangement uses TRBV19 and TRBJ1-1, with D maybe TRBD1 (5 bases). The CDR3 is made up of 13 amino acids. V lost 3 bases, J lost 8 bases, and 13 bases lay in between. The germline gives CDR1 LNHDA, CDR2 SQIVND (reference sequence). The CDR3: CASSITGVDEAFF. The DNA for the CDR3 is TGTGCCAGTAGTATTACGGGGGTAGACGAAGCTTTCTTT. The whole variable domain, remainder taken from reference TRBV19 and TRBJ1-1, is DGGITQSPKYLFRKEGQNVTLSCEQNLNHDAMYWYRQDPGQGLRLIYYSQIVNDFQKGDIAEGYSVSREKKESFPLTVTSAQKNPTAFYLCASSITGVDEAFFGQGTRLTVV.

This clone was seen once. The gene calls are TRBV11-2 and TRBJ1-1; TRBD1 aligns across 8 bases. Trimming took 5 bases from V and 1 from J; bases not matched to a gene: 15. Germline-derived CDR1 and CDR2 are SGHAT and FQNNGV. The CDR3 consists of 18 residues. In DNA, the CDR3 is TGTGCCAGCAGCCGGGGCCAGTGGGTCGACAGGGGGAACACTGAAGCTTTCTTT. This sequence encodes CASSRGQWVDRGNTEAFF.

CDR3 loop: CASSLRQGEGNTEAFF. CDR3 sequence (DNA): TGTGCCAGCAGTTTAAGACAGGGTGAAGGGAACACTGAAGCTTTCTTT. The gene calls are TRBV28 and TRBJ1-1, with 7 bases lining up with TRBD1. This CDR3 comprises 16 residues. V lost 2 bases to trimming and J lost 1 base; unmatched junction nucleotides: 7. CDR1 MDHEN and CDR2 SYDVKM come from the germline V gene.

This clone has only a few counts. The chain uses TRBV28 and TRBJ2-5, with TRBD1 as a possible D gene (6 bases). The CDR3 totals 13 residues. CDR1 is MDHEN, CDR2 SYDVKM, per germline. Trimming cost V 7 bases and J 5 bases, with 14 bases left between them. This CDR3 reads CASIPGQGETQYF. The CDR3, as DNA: TGTGCCAGCATCCCGGGGCAGGGGGAGACCCAGTACTTC. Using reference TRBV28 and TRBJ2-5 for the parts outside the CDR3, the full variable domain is DVKVTQSSRYLVKRTGEKVFLECVQDMDHENMFWYRQDPGLGLRLIYFSYDVKMKEKGDIPEGYSVSREKKERFSLILESASTNQTSMYLCASIPGQGETQYFGPGTRLLVL.

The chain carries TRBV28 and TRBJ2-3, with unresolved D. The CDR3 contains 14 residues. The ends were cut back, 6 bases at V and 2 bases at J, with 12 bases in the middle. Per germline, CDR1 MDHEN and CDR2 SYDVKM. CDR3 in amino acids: CASSPLADTDTQYF. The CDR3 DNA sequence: TGTGCCAGCAGCCCCCTTGCGGACACAGATACGCAGTATTTT.

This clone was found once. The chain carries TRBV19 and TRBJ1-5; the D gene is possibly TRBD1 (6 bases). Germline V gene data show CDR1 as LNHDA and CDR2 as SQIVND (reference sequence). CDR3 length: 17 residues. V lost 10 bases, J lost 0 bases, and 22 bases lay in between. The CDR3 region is CATLPQGTHNSNQPQHF. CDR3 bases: TGTGCCACCCTTCCTCAGGGGACACATAATAGCAATCAGCCCCAGCATTTT.

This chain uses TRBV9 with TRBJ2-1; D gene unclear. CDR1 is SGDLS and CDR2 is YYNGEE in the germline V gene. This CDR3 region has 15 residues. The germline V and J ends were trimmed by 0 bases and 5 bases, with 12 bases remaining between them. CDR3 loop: CASSVGGASNNEQFF. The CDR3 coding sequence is TGTGCCAGCAGCGTAGGAGGTGCGTCAAACAATGAGCAGTTCTTC. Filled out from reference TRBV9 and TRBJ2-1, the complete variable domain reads DSGVTQTPKHLITATGQRVTLRCSPRSGDLSVYWYQQSLDQGLQFLIQYYNGEERAKGNILERFSAQQFPDLHSELNLSSLELGDSALYFCASSVGGASNNEQFFGPGTRLTVL.

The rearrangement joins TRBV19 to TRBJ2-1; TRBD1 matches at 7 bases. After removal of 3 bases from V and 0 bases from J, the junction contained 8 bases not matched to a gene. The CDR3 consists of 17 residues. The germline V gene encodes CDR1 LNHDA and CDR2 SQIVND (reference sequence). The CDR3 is CASSIDEGAISYNEQFF. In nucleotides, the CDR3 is TGTGCCAGTAGTATTGACGAGGGGGCCATCTCCTACAATGAGCAGTTCTTC.

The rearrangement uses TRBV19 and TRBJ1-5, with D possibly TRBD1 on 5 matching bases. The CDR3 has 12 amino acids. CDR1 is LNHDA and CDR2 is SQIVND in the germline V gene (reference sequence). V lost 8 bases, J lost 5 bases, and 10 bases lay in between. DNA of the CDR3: TGTGCCAGTGGGGCGTACTATCAGCCCCAGCATTTT. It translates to CASGAYYQPQHF.

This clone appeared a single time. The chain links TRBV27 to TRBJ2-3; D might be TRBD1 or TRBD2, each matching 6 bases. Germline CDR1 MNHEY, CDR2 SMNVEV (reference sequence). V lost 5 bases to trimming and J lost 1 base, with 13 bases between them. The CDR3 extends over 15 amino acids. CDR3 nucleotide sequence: TGTGCCAGCAGTCCCGAGGGGGGTGGCACAGATACGCAGTATTTT. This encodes CASSPEGGGTDTQYF.

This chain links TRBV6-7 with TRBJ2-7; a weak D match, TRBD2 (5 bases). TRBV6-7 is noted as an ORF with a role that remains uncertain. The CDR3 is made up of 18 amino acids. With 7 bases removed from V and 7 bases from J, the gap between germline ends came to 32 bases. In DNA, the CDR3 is TGTGCCAGCACCAACACTAGAATTACGGTCCTGGGTCTAGGAGAGCAGTACGTC. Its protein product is CASTNTRITVLGLGEQYV.

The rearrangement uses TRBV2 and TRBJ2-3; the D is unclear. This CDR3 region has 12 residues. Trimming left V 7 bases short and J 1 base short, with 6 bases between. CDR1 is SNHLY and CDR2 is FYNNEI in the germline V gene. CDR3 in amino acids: CASIVGTDTQYF. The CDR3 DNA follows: TGTGCCAGCATAGTGGGCACAGATACGCAGTATTTT.

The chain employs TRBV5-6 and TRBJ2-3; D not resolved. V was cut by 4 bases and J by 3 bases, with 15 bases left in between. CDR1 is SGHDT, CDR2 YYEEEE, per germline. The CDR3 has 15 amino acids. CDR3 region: CASSPPSLVTDTQYF. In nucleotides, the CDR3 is TGTGCCAGCAGCCCGCCGAGCTTAGTGACAGATACGCAGTATTTT.

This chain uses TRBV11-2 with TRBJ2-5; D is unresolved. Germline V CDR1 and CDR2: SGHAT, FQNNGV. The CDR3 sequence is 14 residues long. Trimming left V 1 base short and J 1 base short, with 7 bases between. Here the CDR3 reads CASSLAFLQETQYF. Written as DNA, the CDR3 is TGTGCCAGCAGCTTAGCGTTTCTCCAAGAGACCCAGTACTTC.

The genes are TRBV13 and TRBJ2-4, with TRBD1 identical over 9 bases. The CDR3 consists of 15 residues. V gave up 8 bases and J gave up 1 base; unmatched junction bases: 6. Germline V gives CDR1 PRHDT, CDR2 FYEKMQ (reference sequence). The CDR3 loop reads CASQGQGGAKNIQYF. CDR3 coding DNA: TGTGCCAGCCAGGGACAGGGAGGGGCCAAAAACATTCAGTACTTC.

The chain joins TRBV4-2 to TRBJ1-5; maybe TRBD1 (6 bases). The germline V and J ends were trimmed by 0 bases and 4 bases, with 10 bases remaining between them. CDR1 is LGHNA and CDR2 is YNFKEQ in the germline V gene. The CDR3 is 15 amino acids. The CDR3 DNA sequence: TGTGCCAGCAGCCAAGATTGGGGGCGTAATCAGCCCCAGCATTTT. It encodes CASSQDWGRNQPQHF.

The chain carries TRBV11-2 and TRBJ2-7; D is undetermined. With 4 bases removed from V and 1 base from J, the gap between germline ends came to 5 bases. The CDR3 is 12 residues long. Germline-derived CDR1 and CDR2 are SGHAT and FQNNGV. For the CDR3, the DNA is TGTGCCAGCAGCTCAAGTTCCTACGAGCAGTACTTC. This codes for CASSSSSYEQYF.

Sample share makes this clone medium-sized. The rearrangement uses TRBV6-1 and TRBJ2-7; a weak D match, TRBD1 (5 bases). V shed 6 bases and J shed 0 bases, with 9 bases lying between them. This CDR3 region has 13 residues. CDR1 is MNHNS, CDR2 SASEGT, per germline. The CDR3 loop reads CASRRDSSYEQYF. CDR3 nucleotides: TGTGCCAGCAGGAGAGACAGCTCCTACGAGCAGTACTTC.

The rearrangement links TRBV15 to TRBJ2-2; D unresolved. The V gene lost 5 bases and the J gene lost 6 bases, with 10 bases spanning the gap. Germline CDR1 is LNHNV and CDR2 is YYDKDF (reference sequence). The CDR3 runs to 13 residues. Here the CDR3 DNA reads TGTGCCACCAGCCTCGTCCGGGCCGGGGAGCTGTTTTTT. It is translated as CATSLVRAGELFF.

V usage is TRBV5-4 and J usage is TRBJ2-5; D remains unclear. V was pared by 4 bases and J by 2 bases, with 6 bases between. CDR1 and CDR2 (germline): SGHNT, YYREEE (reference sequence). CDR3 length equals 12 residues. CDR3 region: CASSQDQETQYF. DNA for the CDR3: TGTGCCAGCAGCCAAGATCAAGAGACCCAGTACTTC.

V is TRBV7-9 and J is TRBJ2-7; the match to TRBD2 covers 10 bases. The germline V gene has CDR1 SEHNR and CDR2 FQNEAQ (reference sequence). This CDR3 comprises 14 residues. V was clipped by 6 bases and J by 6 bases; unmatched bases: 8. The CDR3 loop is CASSSTGTSVEQYF. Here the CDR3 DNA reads TGTGCCAGCAGTTCCACCGGGACTAGCGTCGAGCAGTACTTC.

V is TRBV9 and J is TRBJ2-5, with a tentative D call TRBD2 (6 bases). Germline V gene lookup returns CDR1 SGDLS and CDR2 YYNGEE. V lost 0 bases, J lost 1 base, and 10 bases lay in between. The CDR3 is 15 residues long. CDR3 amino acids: CASSVGGLIQETQYF. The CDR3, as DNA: TGTGCCAGCAGCGTAGGGGGACTGATCCAAGAGACCCAGTACTTC.

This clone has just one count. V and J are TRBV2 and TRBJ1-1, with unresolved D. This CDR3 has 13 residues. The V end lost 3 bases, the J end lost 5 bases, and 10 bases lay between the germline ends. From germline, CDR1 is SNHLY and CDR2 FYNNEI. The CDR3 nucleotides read TGTGCCAGCAGTGAGATGTTCCGAACTGAAGCTTTCTTT. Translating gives CASSEMFRTEAFF. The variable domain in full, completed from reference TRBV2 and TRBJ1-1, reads EPEVTQTPSHQVTQMGQEVILRCVPISNHLYFYWYRQILGQKVEFLVSFYNNEISEKSEIFDDQFSVERPDGSNFTLKIRSTKLEDSAMYFCASSEMFRTEAFFGQGTRLTVV.

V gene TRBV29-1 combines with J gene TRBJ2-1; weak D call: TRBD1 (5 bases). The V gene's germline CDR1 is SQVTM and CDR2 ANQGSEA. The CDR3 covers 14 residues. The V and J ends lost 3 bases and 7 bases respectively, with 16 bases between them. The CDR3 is CSVEGSTDLNEQFF. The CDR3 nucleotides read TGCAGCGTTGAGGGCTCGACAGACCTAAATGAGCAGTTCTTC.

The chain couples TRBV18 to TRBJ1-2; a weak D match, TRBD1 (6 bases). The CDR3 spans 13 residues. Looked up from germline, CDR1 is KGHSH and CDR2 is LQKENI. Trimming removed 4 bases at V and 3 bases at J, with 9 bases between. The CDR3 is CASSQQGYYGYTF. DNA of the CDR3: TGTGCCAGCTCACAACAGGGCTACTATGGCTACACCTTC.

The CDR3 DNA sequence: TGTGCCAGCAGCTCGGGACTAGCGCGGCACGAGCAGTACTTC. Its translation is CASSSGLARHEQYF. V gene TRBV5-6 combines with J gene TRBJ2-7; 10 bases are shared with TRBD2. Unmatched junction bases numbered 5, after V lost 3 bases and J lost 5 bases. CDR1 is SGHDT, CDR2 YYEEEE, per germline. This CDR3 contains 14 residues.